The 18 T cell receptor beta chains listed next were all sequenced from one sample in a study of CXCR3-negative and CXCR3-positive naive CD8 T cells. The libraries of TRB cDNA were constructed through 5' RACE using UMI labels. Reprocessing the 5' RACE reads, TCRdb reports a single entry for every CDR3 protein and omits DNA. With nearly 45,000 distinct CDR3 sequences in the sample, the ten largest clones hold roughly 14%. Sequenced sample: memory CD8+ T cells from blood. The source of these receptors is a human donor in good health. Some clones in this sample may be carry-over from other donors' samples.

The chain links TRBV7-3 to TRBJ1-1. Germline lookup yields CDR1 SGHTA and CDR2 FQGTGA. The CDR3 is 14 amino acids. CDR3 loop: CASSAQPSGTEAFF.

The CDR3 reads CASSATGWTYNEQFF. This chain uses TRBV6-2 or TRBV6-3 with TRBJ2-1; TCRdb designates TRBD1, a call that cannot be tested without DNA. CDR1 is MNHEY and CDR2 is SVGEGT in the germline V gene. There are 15 residues in the CDR3.

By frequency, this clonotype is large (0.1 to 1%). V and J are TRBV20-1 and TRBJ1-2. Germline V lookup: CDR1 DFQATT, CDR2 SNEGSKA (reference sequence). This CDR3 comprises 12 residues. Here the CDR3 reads CSARDREVGYTF.

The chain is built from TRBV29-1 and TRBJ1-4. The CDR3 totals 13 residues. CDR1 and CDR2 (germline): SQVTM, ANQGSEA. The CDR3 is CSAGAATNEKLFF.

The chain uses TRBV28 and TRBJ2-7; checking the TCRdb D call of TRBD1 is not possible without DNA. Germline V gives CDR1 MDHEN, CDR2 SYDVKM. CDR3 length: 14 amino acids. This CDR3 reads CASSTEGHYWEQYF. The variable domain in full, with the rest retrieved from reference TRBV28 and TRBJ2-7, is DVKVTQSSRYLVKRTGEKVFLECVQDMDHENMFWYRQDPGLGLRLIYFSYDVKMKEKGDIPEGYSVSREKKERFSLILESASTNQTSMYLCASSTEGHYWEQYFGPGTRLTVT.

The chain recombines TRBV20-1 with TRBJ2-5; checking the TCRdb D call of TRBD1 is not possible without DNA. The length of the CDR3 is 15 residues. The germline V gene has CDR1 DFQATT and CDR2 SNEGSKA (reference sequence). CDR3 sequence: CSVFPAGGEGETQYF.

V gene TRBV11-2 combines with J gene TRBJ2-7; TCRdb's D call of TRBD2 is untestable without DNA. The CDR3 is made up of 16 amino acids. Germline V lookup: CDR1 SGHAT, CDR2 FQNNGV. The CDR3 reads CASSLDAGTASYEQYF.

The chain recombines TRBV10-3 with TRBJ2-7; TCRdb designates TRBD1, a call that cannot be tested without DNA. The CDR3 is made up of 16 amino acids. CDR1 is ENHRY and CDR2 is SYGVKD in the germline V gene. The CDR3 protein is CAISDPRQGNSYEQYF.

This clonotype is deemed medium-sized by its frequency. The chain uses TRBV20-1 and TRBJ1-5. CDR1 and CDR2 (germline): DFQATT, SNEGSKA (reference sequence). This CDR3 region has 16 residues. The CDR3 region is CSARASEGGDYQPQHF.

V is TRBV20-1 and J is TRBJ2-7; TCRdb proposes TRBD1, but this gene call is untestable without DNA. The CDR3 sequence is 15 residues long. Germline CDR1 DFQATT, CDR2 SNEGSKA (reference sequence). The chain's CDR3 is CSARDPGTYSYEQYF.

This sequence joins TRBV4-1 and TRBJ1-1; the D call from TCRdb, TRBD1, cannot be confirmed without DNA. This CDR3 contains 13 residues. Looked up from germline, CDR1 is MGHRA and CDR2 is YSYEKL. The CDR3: CASSQDEGVEAFF.

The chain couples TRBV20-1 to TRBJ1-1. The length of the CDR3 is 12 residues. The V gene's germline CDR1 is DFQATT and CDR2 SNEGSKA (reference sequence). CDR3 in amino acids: CSASQADTEAFF.

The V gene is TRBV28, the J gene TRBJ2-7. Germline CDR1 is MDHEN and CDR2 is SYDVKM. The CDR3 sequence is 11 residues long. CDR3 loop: CASRRRVEQYF.

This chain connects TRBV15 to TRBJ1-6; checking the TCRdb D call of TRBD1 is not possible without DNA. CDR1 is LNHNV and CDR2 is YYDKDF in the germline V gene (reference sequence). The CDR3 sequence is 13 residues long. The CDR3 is CATSTQGDSPLHF.

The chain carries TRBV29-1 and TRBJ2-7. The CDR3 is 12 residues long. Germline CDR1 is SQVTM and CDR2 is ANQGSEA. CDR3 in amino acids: CSGTDSSYEQYF.

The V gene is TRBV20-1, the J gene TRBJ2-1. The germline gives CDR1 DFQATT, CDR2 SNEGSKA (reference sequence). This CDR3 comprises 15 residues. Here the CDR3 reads CSARDTASSYNEQFF.

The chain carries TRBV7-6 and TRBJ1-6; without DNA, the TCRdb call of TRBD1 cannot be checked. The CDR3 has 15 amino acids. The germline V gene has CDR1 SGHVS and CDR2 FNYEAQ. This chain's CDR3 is CASSLATGHNSPLHF.

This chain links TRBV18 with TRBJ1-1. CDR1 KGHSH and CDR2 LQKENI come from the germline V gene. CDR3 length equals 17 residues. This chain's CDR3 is CASSLTPSREVGTEAFF.